The 30 T cell receptor beta chains below come from one sample, sequenced in a study of vaccination and CD4 T cells after COVID-19. Treatment of the sample: approximately nine-day PBMC culture with coronavirus spike peptide pools or control peptides (ViraFEST assay). Cultured CD4+ T-cell DNA underwent Oncomine TCR Beta short-read sequencing. TCRdb reanalysed the PCR reads using MiXCR and keeps one entry per CDR3 protein. The table shows 14,000 or so distinct CDR3 sequences, with less than 65% occurring only once. The antigens for these receptors are not known. The source was CD4+ T cells from blood, cultured in vitro, collected before SARS-CoV-2 vaccination. These receptors all stem from a human donor who had recovered from COVID-19.

This sequence joins TRBV19 and TRBJ2-2; no firm D call. Trimming took 6 bases from V and 0 from J, leaving 5 bases between them. Germline V gives CDR1 LNHDA, CDR2 SQIVND (reference sequence). The length of the CDR3 is 13 residues. CDR3 sequence: CASRKSNTGELFF. CDR3 bases: TGTGCCAGTAGGAAGTCGAACACCGGGGAGCTGTTTTTT.

This clonotype was seen only a few times. This chain links TRBV20-1 with TRBJ1-1, with D hard to call. CDR3 length equals 11 residues. Germline V gene sequence: CDR1 DFQATT, CDR2 SNEGSKA (reference sequence). Trimming left V 4 bases short and J 6 bases short, with 9 bases between. Written as DNA, the CDR3 is TGCAGTGCTACCCGACCACCTGAAGCTTTCTTT. Its translation: CSATRPPEAFF.

This clonotype is termed medium-sized. The chain has TRBV24-1 and TRBJ1-6; D might be TRBD1 (6 bases). CDR1 KGHDR and CDR2 SFDVKD come from the germline V gene. Trimming took 9 bases from V and 9 from J, leaving 14 bases between them. The CDR3 totals 13 residues. This chain's CDR3 is CATPRGLSSPLHF. The CDR3 nucleotides read TGTGCCACCCCGAGGGGGTTAAGTTCACCCCTCCACTTT.

This clonotype has more than one count but fewer than ten. The chain links TRBV27 to TRBJ1-1, with 10 positions matching TRBD1. This CDR3 region has 14 residues. V trimming: 6 bases; J trimming: 4 bases; junction bases outside the gene matches: 5. Germline CDR1 and CDR2: MNHEY and SMNVEV (reference sequence). DNA of the CDR3: TGTGCCAGCAGGACAGGGGGCAGGGGCACTGAAGCTTTCTTT. Translated: CASRTGGRGTEAFF.

This clonotype is medium-sized in the sample. The CDR3: CASSRDRVNTEAFF. As DNA, the CDR3 is TGTGCCAGCAGTCGGGACAGGGTGAACACTGAAGCTTTCTTT. The chain recombines TRBV6-1 with TRBJ1-1; 9 bases map to TRBD1. Trimming removed 5 bases from V and 0 bases from J; junction bases left unmatched: 1. Germline CDR1 is MNHNS and CDR2 is SASEGT. This CDR3 region has 14 residues.

The chain links TRBV24-1 to TRBJ2-1; D perhaps matches TRBD1 (5 bases). V lost 4 bases and J 10 bases, leaving 16 bases between the germline ends. Germline CDR1 and CDR2: KGHDR and SFDVKD. The length of the CDR3 is 14 residues. The CDR3 is CATSDRIDSTEQFF. The CDR3 nucleotides read TGTGCCACCAGTGACCGAATCGACAGCACCGAGCAGTTCTTC.

The rearrangement uses TRBV19 and TRBJ1-1; 7 nucleotides line up with TRBD1. The germline gives CDR1 LNHDA, CDR2 SQIVND (reference sequence). The trim removed 5 bases at V and 8 bases at J, leaving 2 bases unmatched. The length of the CDR3 is 11 residues. CDR3: CASSAQGEAFF. Here the CDR3 DNA reads TGTGCCAGTAGTGCACAGGGGGAAGCTTTCTTT.

The genes are TRBV11-2 and TRBJ2-7; TRBD1 agrees at 8 bases. V lost 5 bases to trimming and J lost 7 bases; unmatched junction nucleotides: 13. The CDR3 is 15 residues long. Germline CDR1 SGHAT, CDR2 FQNNGV. CDR3 amino acids: CASSRDRGRGREQYF. CDR3 coding DNA: TGTGCCAGCAGCAGAGACAGGGGTCGTGGCAGAGAGCAGTACTTC.

CDR3 protein: CASSRGLRVGTEAFF. The DNA for the CDR3 is TGTGCCAGCTCCCGCGGTTTAAGGGTAGGAACTGAAGCTTTCTTT. The V gene is TRBV18, the J gene TRBJ1-1; D is undetermined. The germline gives CDR1 KGHSH, CDR2 LQKENI. Trimming left V 6 bases short and J 5 bases short, with 19 bases between. CDR3 length equals 15 residues.

This chain connects TRBV19 to TRBJ1-1; D is unclear. V was pared by 5 bases and J by 1 base, with 8 bases between. Germline V CDR1 and CDR2: LNHDA, SQIVND (reference sequence). The CDR3 length is 13 residues. The CDR3 loop is CASSVTENTEAFF. The CDR3 DNA is TGTGCCAGTAGTGTAACAGAGAACACTGAAGCTTTCTTT.

This clonotype occurred a few times. The genes are TRBV24-1 and TRBJ1-2; the D is unclear. Germline V lookup: CDR1 KGHDR, CDR2 SFDVKD. Trimming stripped 7 bases from V and 4 bases from J, with 9 bases between. The CDR3 extends over 12 amino acids. The CDR3 nucleotides read TGTGCCACCAGGGGCAACATCTATGGCTACACCTTC. The encoded protein is CATRGNIYGYTF.

This rearrangement joins TRBV7-6 to TRBJ2-7; 10 bases fit TRBD2. J was trimmed by 2 bases and V by 5 bases; bases with no gene match: 6. The CDR3 length is 15 residues. CDR1 SGHVS and CDR2 FNYEAQ come from the germline V gene. CDR3: CASSITSGDAYEQYF. The CDR3 DNA is TGTGCCAGCAGCATAACTAGCGGGGACGCCTACGAGCAGTACTTC.

This CDR3 reads CSASGLAGPETQYF. CDR3 coding DNA: TGCAGTGCTAGTGGGCTAGCGGGGCCAGAGACCCAGTACTTC. The V and J genes are TRBV20-1 and TRBJ2-5, with 9 positions matching TRBD2. V trimming: 3 bases; J trimming: 4 bases; junction bases outside the gene matches: 6. The V gene's germline CDR1 is DFQATT and CDR2 SNEGSKA (reference sequence). The CDR3 runs 14 residues.

V usage is TRBV7-2 and J usage is TRBJ2-2; 9 bases line up with TRBD1. V lost 5 bases and J lost 3; bases outside the gene matches: 4. The CDR3 runs 15 residues. Germline V lookup: CDR1 SGHTA, CDR2 FQGNSA. CDR3 in DNA: TGTGCCAGCAGCCGGGACAGGGTGGACACCGGGGAGCTGTTTTTT. Translation: CASSRDRVDTGELFF.

V gene TRBV2 combines with J gene TRBJ1-1; D ambiguous. The germline V gene encodes CDR1 SNHLY and CDR2 FYNNEI. Between the trimmed V and J ends, which lost 4 bases and 4 bases, there was a span of 7 bases. CDR3 length: 12 amino acids. In nucleotides, the CDR3 is TGTGCCAGCAGTGTCCGCGGCACTGAAGCTTTCTTT. The encoded protein is CASSVRGTEAFF.

This sequence joins TRBV7-2 and TRBJ2-5; TRBD2 is a possible D gene (5 bases). Germline-derived CDR1 and CDR2 are SGHTA and FQGNSA. CDR3 length equals 15 residues. V lost 6 bases and J lost 0, with 14 bases in between. This CDR3 is CASSLDGLYQETQYF. The CDR3 DNA reads TGTGCCAGCAGTCTAGACGGACTGTACCAAGAGACCCAGTACTTC. The full variable domain, completed using reference TRBV7-2 and TRBJ2-5, is GAGVSQSPSNKVTEKGKDVELRCDPISGHTALYWYRQSLGQGLEFLIYFQGNSAPDKSGLPSDRFSAERTGGSVSTLTIQRTQQEDSAVYLCASSLDGLYQETQYFGPGTRLLVL.

The rearrangement joins TRBV19 to TRBJ2-3, with D possibly matching TRBD1 (5 bases). V was trimmed by 3 bases and J by 5 bases, leaving 12 bases between them. The germline V gene has CDR1 LNHDA and CDR2 SQIVND (reference sequence). This CDR3 spans 14 amino acids. CDR3 in DNA: TGTGCCAGTAGTATTTTAGCAGGGATAGATACGCAGTATTTT. This gives the protein CASSILAGIDTQYF.

The CDR3: CASSPGDGAYEQYF. The CDR3 DNA follows: TGCGCCAGCAGCCCGGGAGACGGCGCCTACGAGCAGTACTTC. V gene TRBV5-1 combines with J gene TRBJ2-7; D may be TRBD2 (6 bases). Per the germline V gene, CDR1 is SGHRS and CDR2 is YFSETQ. The CDR3 contains 14 residues. V lost 4 bases, J lost 2 bases, and 13 bases lay in between. The variable domain in full, with the rest retrieved from reference TRBV5-1 and TRBJ2-7, is KAGVTQTPRYLIKTRGQQVTLSCSPISGHRSVSWYQQTPGQGLQFLFEYFSETQRNKGNFPGRFSGRQFSNSRSEMNVSTLELGDSALYLCASSPGDGAYEQYFGPGTRLTVT.

V is TRBV7-3 and J is TRBJ1-1; D unclear. Germline assignment: CDR1 SGHTA and CDR2 FQGTGA. This CDR3 has 13 amino acids. V was shortened by 5 bases and J by 1 base, with 8 bases between the two germline ends. This chain's CDR3 is CASSLRWNTEAFF. CDR3 sequence (DNA): TGTGCCAGCAGCCTCAGGTGGAACACTGAAGCTTTCTTT.

This clonotype was observed a single time. The V and J genes are TRBV7-8 and TRBJ2-3; weak D call: TRBD2 (6 bases). Germline values: CDR1 SGHVS, CDR2 FQNEAQ. Deletions cut 1 base from V and 2 bases from J, with 13 bases between. The CDR3 totals 16 residues. CDR3 amino acids: CASSLGPGGVTDTQYF. CDR3 coding DNA: TGTGCCAGCAGCTTAGGGCCTGGCGGGGTCACAGATACGCAGTATTTT.

V and J are TRBV2 and TRBJ1-2; D not resolved. Trimming pared 6 bases from V and 4 bases from J, leaving 9 bases between. This CDR3 region has 12 residues. Germline V gene lookup returns CDR1 SNHLY and CDR2 FYNNEI. In DNA, the CDR3 is TGTGCCAGCAGCATGACGGCCTATGGCTACACCTTC. It specifies CASSMTAYGYTF.

The chain joins TRBV20-1 to TRBJ2-5; 7 bases line up with TRBD2. The CDR3 length is 13 residues. Germline loops: CDR1 DFQATT, CDR2 SNEGSKA (reference sequence). The J segment lost 5 bases and the V segment lost 3 bases, leaving 6 bases of the junction unmatched. CDR3 amino acids: CSARRGMGETQYF. For the CDR3, the DNA is TGCAGTGCTAGGCGGGGGATGGGGGAGACCCAGTACTTC.

For this clonotype: A read error may produce the germline difference seen at one junction end. The genes are TRBV7-8 and TRBJ2-7; 7 bases are shared with TRBD1. The CDR3 is 13 amino acids. Per the germline V gene, CDR1 is SGHVS and CDR2 is FQNEAQ. CDR3 sequence (DNA): TGTGCCGGCAGTCGACAGGGAATCTACGAGCAGTACTTC. Translated, it gives CAGSRQGIYEQYF. The full variable domain, rest sourced from reference TRBV7-8 and TRBJ2-7, is GAGVSQSPRYKVAKRGQDVALRCDPISGHVSLFWYQQALGQGPEFLTYFQNEAQLDKSGLPSDRFFAERPEGSVSTLKIQRTQQEDSAVYLCAGSRQGIYEQYFGPGTRLTVT.

This clonotype was seen a few times. The rearrangement joins TRBV6-1 to TRBJ1-6; maybe TRBD1 (5 bases). This CDR3 is built from 15 residues. Trimming stripped 2 bases from V and 9 bases from J, with 14 bases between. Germline values: CDR1 MNHNS, CDR2 SASEGT. CDR3 sequence (DNA): TGTGCCAGCAGTGAAAGGAGCCAGGGTGGTTCACCCCTCCACTTT. Its protein product is CASSERSQGGSPLHF.

The sample holds a few counts of this clonotype. The rearrangement joins TRBV7-9 to TRBJ2-1; 10 positions match TRBD2. The germline V gene encodes CDR1 SEHNR and CDR2 FQNEAQ (reference sequence). The CDR3 spans 17 residues. The V and J ends lost 1 base and 5 bases, in that order; junction bases with no gene match: 8. CDR3: CASSLDRSSGGNNEQFF. The CDR3 nucleotides read TGTGCCAGCAGCTTAGATCGGTCTAGCGGGGGAAACAATGAGCAGTTCTTC.

The genes are TRBV12-3 or TRBV12-4 and TRBJ2-7; TRBD2 might be the D (6 bases). The V gene lost 2 bases and the J gene lost 5 bases, with 10 bases spanning the gap. This CDR3 has 13 amino acids. The CDR3 DNA sequence: TGTGCCAGCAGTTTAATCGGCGGGAACGAGCAGTACTTC. Translated: CASSLIGGNEQYF.

This chain uses TRBV15 with TRBJ1-2; D gene unclear. The CDR3 loop spans 15 amino acids. Trimming shortened V by 0 bases and J by 0 bases, and 8 bases separated the two germline ends. CDR1 LNHNV and CDR2 YYDKDF come from the germline V gene (reference sequence). The CDR3 loop is CATSRDNTANYGYTF. CDR3 nucleotide sequence: TGTGCCACCAGCAGAGACAATACAGCTAACTATGGCTACACCTTC.

The rearrangement joins TRBV27 to TRBJ1-6, with 10 bases aligning to TRBD1. The CDR3 totals 13 residues. The V gene's germline CDR1 is MNHEY and CDR2 SMNVEV (reference sequence). J was trimmed by 12 bases and V by 6 bases; bases with no gene match: 5. The CDR3 region is CASSYDRGLPLHF. As DNA, the CDR3 is TGTGCCAGCAGCTACGACAGGGGGCTACCCCTCCACTTT.

The rearrangement uses TRBV2 and TRBJ1-2; D might be TRBD1 (5 bases). The ends were cut back, 6 bases at V and 8 bases at J, with 10 bases in the middle. The CDR3 is 11 residues long. CDR1 SNHLY and CDR2 FYNNEI come from the germline V gene. The chain's CDR3 is CASRPRGGYTF. CDR3 coding DNA: TGTGCCAGCAGACCGAGGGGCGGCTACACCTTC.

The gene calls are TRBV15 and TRBJ1-2, with TRBD1 matching over 9 bases. The CDR3 is 14 amino acids. V shed 9 bases and J 2 bases; nucleotides not matched to a gene: 7. Germline assignment: CDR1 LNHNV and CDR2 YYDKDF (reference sequence). CDR3 in DNA: TGTGCCACGGAGCCGGGACAGGGAAACTATGGCTACACCTTC. Translated, it gives CATEPGQGNYGYTF. The variable domain in full, completed from reference TRBV15 and TRBJ1-2, reads DAMVIQNPRYQVTQFGKPVTLSCSQTLNHNVMYWYQQKSSQAPKLLFHYYDKDFNNEADTPDNFQSRRPNTSFCFLDIRSPGLGDTAMYLCATEPGQGNYGYTFGSGTRLTVV.